Detailed here is one TCR beta chain. This entry comes from a study of shared clonotypes between healthy human individuals. The germline V gene encodes CDR1 SGHTA and CDR2 FQGNSA. CDR3 length: 15 amino acids. V was clipped by 1 base and J by 3 bases; unmatched bases: 5. Here immunoSEQ multiplex PCR was the method, and the copy in TCRdb shows in-frame clones only, minus some. The data show about 2 million clones, 90% to 95% seen once. The rearrangement uses TRBV7-2 and TRBJ2-7, with 8 positions matching TRBD2. The clonotype comes from a man aged 18 to 35 in good health. The sequenced material came from naive CD4+ T cells sorted from blood. Sample subset: CD45RA+ positively selected. The DNA of the CDR3 is TGTGCCAGCAGCTTAGATATAGCGGGGTACTACGAGCAGTACTTC. Residues: CASSLDIAGYYEQYF.